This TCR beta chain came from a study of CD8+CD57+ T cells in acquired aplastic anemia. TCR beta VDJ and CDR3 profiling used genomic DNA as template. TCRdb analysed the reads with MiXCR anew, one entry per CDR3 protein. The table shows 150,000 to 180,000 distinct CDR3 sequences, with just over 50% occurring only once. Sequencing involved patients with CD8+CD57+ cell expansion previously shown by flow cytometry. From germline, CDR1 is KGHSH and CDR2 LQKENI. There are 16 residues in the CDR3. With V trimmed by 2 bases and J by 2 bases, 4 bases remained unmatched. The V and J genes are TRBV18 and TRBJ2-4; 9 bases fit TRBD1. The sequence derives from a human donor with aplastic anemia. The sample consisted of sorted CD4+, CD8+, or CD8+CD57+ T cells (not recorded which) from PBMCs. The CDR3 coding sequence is TGTGCCAGCTCACCATGGAACAGGGGGCCCAAAAACATTCAGTACTTC. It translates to CASSPWNRGPKNIQYF.